A selection of T cell receptor beta chains follows, all from one sample in a study of PD-1 blockade in mismatch repair-deficient tumors. Assay: immunoSEQ multiplex PCR; the TCRdb copy retains only in-frame clones and omits some. The sample holds about 38,000 clones; roughly 81% are singletons and the top ten take 3.9%. The sequences come from peripheral blood, collected approximately 78 weeks after starting pembrolizumab. Receptors originate from an adult with mismatch repair-deficient cancer. Each CDR3 is given with its conserved first and last residue. Fields, in order: V gene, D gene, J gene, CDR3 protein, CDR3 DNA. A D gene is named only where the DNA matches it firmly.

>TRBV7-2|-|TRBJ2-2
CASSLSGANTGELFF
TGTGCCAGCAGCTTAAGTGGTGCGAACACCGGGGAGCTGTTTTTT
>TRBV2|TRBD2|TRBJ2-1
CASSSGTSGIAGLNEQFF
TGTGCCAGCAGCTCGGGGACTAGCGGGATCGCAGGGTTGAATGAGCAGTTCTTC
>TRBV12-5|TRBD1|TRBJ1-4
CASGLDKTGFAEKLFF
TGTGCTAGTGGTTTGGATAAGACAGGGTTTGCGGAAAAACTGTTTTTT
>TRBV5-1|TRBD2|TRBJ2-3
CASRTSGSTSTDTQYF
TGCGCCAGCAGGACTAGCGGGAGCACTAGCACAGATACGCAGTATTTT
>TRBV5-4|-|TRBJ1-2
CASRQTSANYGYTF
TGTGCCAGCAGGCAGACAAGCGCTAACTATGGCTACACCTTC
>TRBV7-9|TRBD1|TRBJ2-7
CASSLALGQGILEQYF
TGTGCCAGCAGCTTAGCGCTGGGACAGGGGATTCTCGAGCAGTACTTC
>TRBV2|TRBD2|TRBJ2-1
CASSSKRLAGVYNEQFF
TGTGCCAGCAGCTCCAAGAGACTAGCGGGAGTCTACAATGAGCAGTTCTTC
>TRBV5-1|TRBD2|TRBJ2-3
CASSLAGGPTDTQYF
TGCGCCAGCAGCTTAGCGGGAGGGCCTACAGATACGCAGTATTTT
>TRBV6-5|TRBD2|TRBJ2-7
CASSSSGRRPNEQYF
TGTGCCAGCAGCTCTAGCGGGAGGCGACCCAACGAGCAGTACTTC
>TRBV6-1|TRBD2|TRBJ2-3
CASSEQVAGGTDTQYF
TGTGCCAGCAGTGAACAGGTAGCGGGAGGAACAGATACGCAGTATTTT
>TRBV19|-|TRBJ1-2
CASSTLQLPYGYTF
TGTGCCAGTAGTACCTTACAGCTACCGTATGGCTACACCTTC
>TRBV27|-|TRBJ1-2
CASSLRFGYGYTF
TGTGCCAGCAGTTTACGGTTTGGCTATGGCTACACCTTC
>TRBV19|-|TRBJ1-5
CASSISAGGNQPQHF
TGTGCCAGTAGTATATCCGCAGGGGGCAATCAGCCCCAGCATTTT